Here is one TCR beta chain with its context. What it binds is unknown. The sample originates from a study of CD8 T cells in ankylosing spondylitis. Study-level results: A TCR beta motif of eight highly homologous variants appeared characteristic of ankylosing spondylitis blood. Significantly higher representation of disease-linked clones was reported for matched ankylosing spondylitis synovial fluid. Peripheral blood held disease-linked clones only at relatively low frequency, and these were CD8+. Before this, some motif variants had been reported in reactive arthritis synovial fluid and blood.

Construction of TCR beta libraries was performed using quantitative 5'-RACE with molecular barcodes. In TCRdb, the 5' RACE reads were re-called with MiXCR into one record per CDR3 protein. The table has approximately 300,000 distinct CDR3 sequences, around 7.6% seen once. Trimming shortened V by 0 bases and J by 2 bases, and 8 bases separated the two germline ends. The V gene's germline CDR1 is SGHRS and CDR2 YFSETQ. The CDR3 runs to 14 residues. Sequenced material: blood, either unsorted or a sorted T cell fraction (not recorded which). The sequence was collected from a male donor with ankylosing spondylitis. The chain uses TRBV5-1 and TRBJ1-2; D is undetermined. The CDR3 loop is CASSLDVVNYGYTF. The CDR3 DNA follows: TGCGCCAGCAGCTTGGATGTTGTGAACTATGGCTACACCTTC.